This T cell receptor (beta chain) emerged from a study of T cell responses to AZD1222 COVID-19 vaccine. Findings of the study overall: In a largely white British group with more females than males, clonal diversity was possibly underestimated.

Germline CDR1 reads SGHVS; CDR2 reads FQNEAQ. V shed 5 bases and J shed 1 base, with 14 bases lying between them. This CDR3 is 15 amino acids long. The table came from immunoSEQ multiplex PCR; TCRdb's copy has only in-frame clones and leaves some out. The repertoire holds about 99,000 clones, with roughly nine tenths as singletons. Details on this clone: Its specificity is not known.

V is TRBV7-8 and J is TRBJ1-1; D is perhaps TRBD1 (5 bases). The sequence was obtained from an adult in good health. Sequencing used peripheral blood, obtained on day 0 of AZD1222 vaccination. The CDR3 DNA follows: TGTGCCAGCAGCCGGTCGGGGGATAGGAACACTGAAGCTTTCTTT. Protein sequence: CASSRSGDRNTEAFF.